The 29 T cell receptor beta chains below were found in one sample sequenced in a study of blood T cell repertoires in COVID-19. Produced via immunoSEQ multiplex PCR; TCRdb's table is partial and in-frame only. The sample has about 110,000 clones, 84% seen once. The sequenced material came from peripheral blood. Receptor source: a woman aged 45 to 65 with acute or convalescent COVID-19.

This clone was observed once. The rearrangement links TRBV3-1 (or the pseudogene TRBV3-2) to TRBJ1-2; D remains ambiguous. CDR3 length equals 13 residues. Germline CDR1 LGHDT, CDR2 YNNKEL (reference sequence). V dropped 2 bases and J dropped 7 bases, with 11 bases sitting between them. For the CDR3, the DNA is TGTGCCAGCAGCCAAACGGTTAATGGTGGCTACACCTTC. This codes for CASSQTVNGGYTF.

The CDR3 loop is CASSVESPGTGTDTQYF. CDR3 coding DNA: TGTGCCAGCAGCGTTGAGTCCCCCGGGACAGGCACAGATACGCAGTATTTT. This chain joins TRBV9 and TRBJ2-3; 7 nucleotides line up with TRBD1. The CDR3 runs 17 residues. The J segment lost 1 base and the V segment lost 2 bases, leaving 10 bases of the junction unmatched. Germline-derived CDR1 and CDR2 are SGDLS and YYNGEE.

This clone has just one count. This chain uses TRBV5-1 with TRBJ2-7; TRBD2 agrees at 10 bases. With 0 bases clipped from V and 6 bases from J, the junction kept 9 bases outside the gene matches. Germline CDR1 and CDR2: SGHRS and YFSETQ. The CDR3 consists of 16 residues. CDR3 nucleotide sequence: TGCGCCAGCAGCTTGGGAAGCGGGGGGGCCGGTCGCGAGCAGTACTTC. As protein: CASSLGSGGAGREQYF.

The genes are TRBV2 and TRBJ1-2; 7 bases map to TRBD1. CDR3 size: 14 residues. Per the germline V gene, CDR1 is SNHLY and CDR2 is FYNNEI. Trimming cost V 7 bases and J 1 base; bases outside gene matches: 6. The CDR3 protein is CASNPGQLNYGYTF. The CDR3 DNA follows: TGTGCCAGCAATCCGGGACAGCTTAACTATGGCTACACCTTC.

The chain has TRBV6-5 and TRBJ1-6; TRBD1 agrees at 8 bases. From germline, CDR1 is MNHEY and CDR2 SVGAGI. This CDR3 has 14 amino acids. The J segment lost 9 bases and the V segment lost 5 bases, leaving 6 bases of the junction unmatched. The CDR3 here is CASSRDRGRSPLHF. DNA of the CDR3: TGTGCCAGCAGTCGCGACAGGGGTCGTTCACCCCTCCACTTT.

This chain joins TRBV28 and TRBJ2-7; the D is unclear. The CDR3 covers 10 residues. CDR1 and CDR2 from the germline V gene are MDHEN and SYDVKM. V was pared by 5 bases and J by 8 bases, with 7 bases between. CDR3 sequence (DNA): TGTGCCAGCAGTAGACTGAAGCAGTACTTC. Amino acid sequence: CASSRLKQYF.

The chain combines TRBV4-1 with TRBJ1-2; D possibly corresponds to TRBD1 (5 bases). This CDR3 has 15 residues. V dropped 0 bases and J dropped 6 bases, with 14 bases sitting between them. CDR1 MGHRA and CDR2 YSYEKL come from the germline V gene. The CDR3: CASSQERHRTNGYTF. The CDR3 region has the DNA TGCGCCAGCAGCCAAGAGCGACACAGGACTAATGGCTACACCTTC.

This chain links TRBV14 with TRBJ2-1; 8 bases agree with TRBD1. Germline trimming cut 5 bases from V and 3 bases from J; bases unmatched to any gene: 12. The CDR3 contains 17 residues. Germline loops: CDR1 SGHDN, CDR2 FVKESK. The CDR3 protein is CASSLNTGTGIYNEQFF. In DNA, the CDR3 is TGTGCCAGCAGCTTAAATACGGGGACAGGCATCTACAATGAGCAGTTCTTC.

The chain employs TRBV10-3 and TRBJ1-1, with 7 positions matching TRBD1. Per the germline V gene, CDR1 is ENHRY and CDR2 is SYGVKD. The CDR3 runs 15 residues. V lost 7 bases, J lost 4 bases, and 12 bases stayed unmatched. CDR3 sequence reads: CAITGGQQGTTEAFF. The CDR3 DNA follows: TGTGCCATCACCGGGGGACAGCAAGGAACCACTGAAGCTTTCTTT.

The chain links TRBV10-3 to TRBJ1-6; D unclear. Looked up from germline, CDR1 is ENHRY and CDR2 is SYGVKD. V was cut by 0 bases and J by 8 bases, with 5 bases left in between. The CDR3 loop spans 13 amino acids. The CDR3 DNA is TGTGCCATCAGTGAGTCGGCGGATTCACCCCTCCACTTT. Translated: CAISESADSPLHF.

V usage is TRBV4-2 and J usage is TRBJ2-3; 8 positions match TRBD2. V shed 0 bases and J 3 bases; nucleotides not matched to a gene: 2. This CDR3 is 15 amino acids long. Germline V gives CDR1 LGHNA, CDR2 YNFKEQ. In DNA form, the CDR3 reads TGTGCCAGCAGCCAAGATCGGGGGGGGACAGATACGCAGTATTTT. It codes for CASSQDRGGTDTQYF.

The genes are TRBV7-2 and TRBJ1-4; 8 positions agree with TRBD1. Trimming cost V 5 bases and J 6 bases; bases outside gene matches: 5. The CDR3 covers 14 residues. Germline V gene data show CDR1 as SGHTA and CDR2 as FQGNSA. CDR3 sequence: CASSLDRGDEKLFF. The CDR3 DNA sequence: TGTGCCAGCAGCCTCGACAGGGGAGATGAAAAACTGTTTTTT.

The chain employs TRBV15 and TRBJ2-3, with 8 bases identical to TRBD1. Per germline, CDR1 LNHNV and CDR2 YYDKDF (reference sequence). Trimming at V came to 7 bases and at J to 2 bases, leaving 5 bases not matched to a gene. The CDR3 runs 14 residues. The CDR3 region has the DNA TGTGCCACCAAGGACAGGGAGGACACAGATACGCAGTATTTT. Amino acid sequence: CATKDREDTDTQYF.

V gene TRBV18 combines with J gene TRBJ2-3; D remains ambiguous. Germline V gene sequence: CDR1 KGHSH, CDR2 LQKENI. V was trimmed by 1 base and J by 4 bases, leaving 9 bases between them. The CDR3 contains 14 residues. The CDR3 loop is CASSPLHAADTQYF. The CDR3 nucleotides are TGTGCCAGCTCACCACTACACGCGGCAGATACGCAGTATTTT.

The V call is TRBV2, the J call TRBJ1-1; D perhaps matches TRBD1 (6 bases). Germline-derived CDR1 and CDR2 are SNHLY and FYNNEI. The CDR3 sequence is 14 residues long. The V and J ends lost 8 bases and 1 base respectively, with 14 bases between them. The CDR3 region has the DNA TGTGCCAGCCGCAGACAGGTCCGGAACACTGAAGCTTTCTTT. Amino acid sequence: CASRRQVRNTEAFF.

This chain joins TRBV18 and TRBJ1-2, with TRBD1 matching 7 bases. J was trimmed by 0 bases and V by 2 bases; bases with no gene match: 0. CDR1 and CDR2 (germline): KGHSH, LQKENI. The length of the CDR3 is 14 residues. CDR3 in amino acids: CASSPTGANYGYTF. CDR3 DNA: TGTGCCAGCTCACCAACAGGGGCTAACTATGGCTACACCTTC.

This CDR3 is CASSPELGAAGNTIYF. CDR3 nucleotide sequence: TGTGCCAGCAGCCCCGAATTAGGAGCGGCCGGAAACACCATATATTTT. The rearrangement joins TRBV9 to TRBJ1-3; D not resolved. V was pared by 4 bases and J by 4 bases, with 18 bases between. Germline values: CDR1 SGDLS, CDR2 YYNGEE. This CDR3 contains 16 residues.

This rearrangement joins TRBV19 to TRBJ2-1; tentatively, D is TRBD1 (6 bases). This CDR3 has 15 residues. Looked up from germline, CDR1 is LNHDA and CDR2 is SQIVND (reference sequence). V was pared by 2 bases and J by 3 bases, with 11 bases between. CDR3 sequence (DNA): TGTGCCAGTAGTATATGGGGCAGGGGCTACAATGAGCAGTTCTTC. This gives the protein CASSIWGRGYNEQFF.

Many counts were recorded for this clone. This chain connects TRBV18 to TRBJ1-6; the D gene is possibly TRBD1 (6 bases). Trimming cost V 5 bases and J 4 bases, with 6 bases left between them. CDR1 KGHSH and CDR2 LQKENI come from the germline V gene. This CDR3 comprises 13 residues. The CDR3 bases are TGTGCCAGCTCAACAGGGTATAATTCACCCCTCCACTTT. It translates to CASSTGYNSPLHF.

This chain joins TRBV5-1 and TRBJ1-1; D is uncertain. The CDR3 is 14 amino acids. V lost 0 bases and J lost 6, with 12 bases in between. CDR1 SGHRS and CDR2 YFSETQ come from the germline V gene. The CDR3 DNA follows: TGCGCCAGCAGCTTGGGGCTCACTAGCGCTGAAGCTTTCTTT. Protein product: CASSLGLTSAEAFF.

The rearrangement uses TRBV11-3 and TRBJ2-7, with TRBD2 matching 7 bases. Germline V gene lookup returns CDR1 SGHNT and CDR2 YENEEA. CDR3 length: 13 residues. Trimming took 3 bases from V and 3 from J; bases not matched to a gene: 2. This CDR3 is CASSFGTNYEQYF. Here the CDR3 DNA reads TGTGCCAGCAGCTTCGGGACTAACTACGAGCAGTACTTC. Combining the CDR3 with reference TRBV11-3 and TRBJ2-7 gives the whole variable domain EAGVVQSPRYKIIEKKQPVAFWCNPISGHNTLYWYLQNLGQGPELLIRYENEEAVDDSQLPKDRFSAERLKGVDSTLKIQPAELGDSAVYLCASSFGTNYEQYFGPGTRLTVT.

Regarding this clone: This specimen includes other DNA sequences encoding the same CDR3. This chain links TRBV7-3 with TRBJ1-6; 7 bases align to TRBD1. The germline CDR1 and CDR2 sequences are SGHTA and FQGTGA. Unmatched junction bases numbered 3, after V lost 3 bases and J lost 7 bases. This CDR3 contains 14 residues. This CDR3 reads CASSLNRGNSPLHF. The DNA for the CDR3 is TGTGCCAGCAGCTTGAACAGGGGAAATTCACCCCTCCACTTT.

The chain uses TRBV6-5 and TRBJ2-7; maybe TRBD1 (6 bases). V was trimmed by 5 bases and J by 6 bases, leaving 20 bases between them. The CDR3 runs to 15 residues. Germline CDR1 MNHEY, CDR2 SVGAGI. CDR3 nucleotides: TGTGCCAGCAGTAGCCGACAGGCTATCCTCGGCGAGCAGTACTTC. Encoded protein: CASSSRQAILGEQYF.

The table lists this clone with a count of one. V usage is TRBV7-9 and J usage is TRBJ1-1; possibly TRBD1 for D (5 bases). The CDR3 runs to 15 residues. Germline CDR1 and CDR2: SEHNR and FQNEAQ (reference sequence). The V end was cut by 2 bases, the J end by 3 bases, with 13 bases between. The CDR3, as DNA: TGTGCCAGCAGCTTACGATCCGGGACTTACACTGAAGCTTTCTTT. Protein sequence: CASSLRSGTYTEAFF.

The rearrangement uses TRBV3-1 (or the pseudogene TRBV3-2) and TRBJ1-4; weak D call: TRBD1 (6 bases). Trimming took off 3 bases at V and 0 bases at J, with 11 bases between the two ends. From germline, CDR1 is LGHDT and CDR2 YNNKEL (reference sequence). This CDR3 contains 16 residues. This CDR3 reads CASSQGARATNEKLFF. CDR3 nucleotide sequence: TGTGCCAGCAGCCAGGGGGCGAGAGCAACTAATGAAAAACTGTTTTTT.

The chain recombines TRBV7-8 with TRBJ2-3, with 7 bases identical to TRBD2. Germline CDR1 and CDR2: SGHVS and FQNEAQ. The V gene end was trimmed by 1 base and the J gene end by 11 bases; junction bases not matched to a gene: 18. The CDR3 contains 17 residues. CDR3 sequence (DNA): TGTGCCAGCAGCTTAGTCGGCGGGCGGGGGTCCGGGTTGGGGCAGTATTTT. Translation: CASSLVGGRGSGLGQYF.

The J gene is TRBJ2-2, the V gene TRBV7-2; TRBD2 might be the D (6 bases). The CDR3 runs 15 residues. The V end was cut by 3 bases, the J end by 5 bases, with 13 bases between. Germline V CDR1 and CDR2: SGHTA, FQGNSA. CDR3 residues: CASSFGGMGTGELFF. CDR3 DNA sequence: TGTGCCAGCAGCTTCGGGGGAATGGGGACCGGGGAGCTGTTTTTT.

The rearrangement uses TRBV19 and TRBJ1-5; 8 bases are a match to TRBD1. The germline V gene encodes CDR1 LNHDA and CDR2 SQIVND (reference sequence). CDR3 size: 18 residues. V lost 6 bases and J lost 2; bases outside the gene matches: 15. In DNA, the CDR3 is TGTGCCAGTAGGTCCCACTTGAATTCGGGACAGGGCAATCAGCCCCAGCATTTT. Its protein product is CASRSHLNSGQGNQPQHF.

The V and J genes are TRBV6-5 and TRBJ1-5; tentatively, D is TRBD1 (5 bases). This CDR3 is 15 amino acids long. The V gene lost 5 bases and the J gene lost 2 bases, with 13 bases spanning the gap. The germline V gene encodes CDR1 MNHEY and CDR2 SVGAGI. Here the CDR3 DNA reads TGTGCCAGCAGTACAGGTGAGCTCGGCAATCAGCCCCAGCATTTT. Translating it yields CASSTGELGNQPQHF.